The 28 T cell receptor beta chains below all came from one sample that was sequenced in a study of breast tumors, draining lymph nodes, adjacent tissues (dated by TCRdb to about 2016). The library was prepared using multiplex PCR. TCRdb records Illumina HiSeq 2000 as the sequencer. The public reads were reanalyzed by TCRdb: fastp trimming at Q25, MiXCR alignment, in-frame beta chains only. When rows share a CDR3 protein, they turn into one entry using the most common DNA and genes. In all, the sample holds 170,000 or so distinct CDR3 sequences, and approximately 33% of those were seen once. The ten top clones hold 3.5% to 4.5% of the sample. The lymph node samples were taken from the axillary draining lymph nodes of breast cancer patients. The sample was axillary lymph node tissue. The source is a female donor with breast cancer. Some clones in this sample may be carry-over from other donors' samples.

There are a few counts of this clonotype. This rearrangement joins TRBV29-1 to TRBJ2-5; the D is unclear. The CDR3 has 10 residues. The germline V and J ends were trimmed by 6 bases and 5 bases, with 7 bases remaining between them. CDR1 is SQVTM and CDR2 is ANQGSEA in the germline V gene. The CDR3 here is CSVLSETQYF. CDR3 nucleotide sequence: TGCAGCGTGCTTAGTGAGACCCAGTACTTC.

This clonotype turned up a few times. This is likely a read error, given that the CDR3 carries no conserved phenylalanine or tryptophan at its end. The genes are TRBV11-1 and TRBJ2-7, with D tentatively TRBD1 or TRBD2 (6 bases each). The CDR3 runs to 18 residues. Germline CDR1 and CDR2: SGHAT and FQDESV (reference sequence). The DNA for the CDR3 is TGTGCTAGCAGCCGACAGGAGTTAGGAGCCGGGGGCTCCTACGAGCAGTACCTC. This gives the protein CASSRQELGAGGSYEQYL.

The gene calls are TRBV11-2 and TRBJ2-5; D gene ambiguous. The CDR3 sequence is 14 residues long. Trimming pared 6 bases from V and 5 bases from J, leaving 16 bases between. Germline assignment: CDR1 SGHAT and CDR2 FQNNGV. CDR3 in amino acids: CASSARLHGETQYF. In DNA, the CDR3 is TGTGCCAGCAGTGCTAGGCTTCATGGGGAGACCCAGTACTTC.

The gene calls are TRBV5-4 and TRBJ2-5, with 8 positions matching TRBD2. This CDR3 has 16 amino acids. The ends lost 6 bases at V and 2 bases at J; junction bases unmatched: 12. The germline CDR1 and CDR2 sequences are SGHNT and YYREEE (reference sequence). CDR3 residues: CASISNGGAGQETQYF. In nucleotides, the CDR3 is TGTGCCAGCATCTCAAACGGGGGGGCCGGTCAAGAGACCCAGTACTTC.

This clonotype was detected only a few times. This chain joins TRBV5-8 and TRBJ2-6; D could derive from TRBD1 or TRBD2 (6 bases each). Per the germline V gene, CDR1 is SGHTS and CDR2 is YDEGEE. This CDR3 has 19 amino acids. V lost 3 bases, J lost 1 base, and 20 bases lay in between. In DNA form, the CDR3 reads TGTGCCAGCAGCTGGGGGGACACGGAACGTTTATCTGGGGCCAACGTCCTGACTTTC. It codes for CASSWGDTERLSGANVLTF.

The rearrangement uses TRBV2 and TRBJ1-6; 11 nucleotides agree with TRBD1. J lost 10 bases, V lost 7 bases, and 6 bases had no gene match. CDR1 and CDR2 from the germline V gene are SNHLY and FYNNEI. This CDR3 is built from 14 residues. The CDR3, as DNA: TGTGCCAGCACCGACGGGACAGGGGGATCACCCCTCCACTTT. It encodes CASTDGTGGSPLHF.

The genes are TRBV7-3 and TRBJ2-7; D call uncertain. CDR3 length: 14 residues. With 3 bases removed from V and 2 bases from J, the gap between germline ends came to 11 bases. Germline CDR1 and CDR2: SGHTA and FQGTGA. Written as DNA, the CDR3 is TGTGCCAGCAGCTTCGGCGCGGACGCCTACGAGCAGTACTTC. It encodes CASSFGADAYEQYF.

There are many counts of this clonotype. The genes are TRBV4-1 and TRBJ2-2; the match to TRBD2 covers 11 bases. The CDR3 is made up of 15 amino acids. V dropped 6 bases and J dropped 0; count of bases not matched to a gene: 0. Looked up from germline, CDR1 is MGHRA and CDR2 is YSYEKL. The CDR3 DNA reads TGCGCCAGCAGGACTAGCGGGACGAACACCGGGGAGCTGTTTTTT. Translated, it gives CASRTSGTNTGELFF.

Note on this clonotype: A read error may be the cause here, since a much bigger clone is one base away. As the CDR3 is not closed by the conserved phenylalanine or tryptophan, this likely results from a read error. CDR3: CASRTGASPYEQYL. The CDR3 DNA follows: TGTGCCAGCAGGACAGGGGCGAGTCCCTACGAGCAGTACCTC. This chain links TRBV7-9 with TRBJ2-7; 8 positions match TRBD1. The CDR3 is 14 residues long. V trimming: 6 bases; J trimming: 2 bases; junction bases outside the gene matches: 6. The germline CDR1 and CDR2 sequences are SEHNR and FQNEAQ (reference sequence).

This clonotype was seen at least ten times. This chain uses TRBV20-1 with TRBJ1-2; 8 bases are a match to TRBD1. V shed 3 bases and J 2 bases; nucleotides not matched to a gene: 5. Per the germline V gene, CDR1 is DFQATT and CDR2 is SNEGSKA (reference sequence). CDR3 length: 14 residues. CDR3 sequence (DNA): TGCAGTGCTAGTAGTCAGGGGGCCAACTATGGCTACACCTTC. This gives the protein CSASSQGANYGYTF.

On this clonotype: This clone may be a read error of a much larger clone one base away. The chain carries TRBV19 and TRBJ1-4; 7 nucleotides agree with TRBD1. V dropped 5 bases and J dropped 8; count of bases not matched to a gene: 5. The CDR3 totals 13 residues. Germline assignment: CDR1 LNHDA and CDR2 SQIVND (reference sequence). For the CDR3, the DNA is TGTGCCAGTAGTGGGGACAGCGGCGAAAAACTGTTTTTT. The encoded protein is CASSGDSGEKLFF.

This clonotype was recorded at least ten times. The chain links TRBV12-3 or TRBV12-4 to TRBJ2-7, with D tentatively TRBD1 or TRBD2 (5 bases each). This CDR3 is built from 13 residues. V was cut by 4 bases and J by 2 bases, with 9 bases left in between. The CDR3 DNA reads TGTGCCAGCAGTTGGGACCGAGCCTACGAGCAGTACTTC. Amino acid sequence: CASSWDRAYEQYF.

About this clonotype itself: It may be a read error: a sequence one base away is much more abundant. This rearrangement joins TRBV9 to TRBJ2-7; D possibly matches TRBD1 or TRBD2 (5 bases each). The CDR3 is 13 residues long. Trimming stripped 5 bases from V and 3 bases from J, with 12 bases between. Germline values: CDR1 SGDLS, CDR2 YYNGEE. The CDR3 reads CASSSLGDYEQYF. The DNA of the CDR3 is TGTGCCAGCAGTTCTTTGGGGGACTACGAGCAGTACTTC.

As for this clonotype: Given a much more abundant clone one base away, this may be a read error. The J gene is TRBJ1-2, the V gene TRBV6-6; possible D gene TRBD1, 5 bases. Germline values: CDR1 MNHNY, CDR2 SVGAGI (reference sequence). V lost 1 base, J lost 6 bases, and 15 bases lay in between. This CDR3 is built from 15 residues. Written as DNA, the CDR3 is TGTGCCAGCAGTTACTTGAAAGAGGGAGGGGATGGCTACACCTTC. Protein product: CASSYLKEGGDGYTF.

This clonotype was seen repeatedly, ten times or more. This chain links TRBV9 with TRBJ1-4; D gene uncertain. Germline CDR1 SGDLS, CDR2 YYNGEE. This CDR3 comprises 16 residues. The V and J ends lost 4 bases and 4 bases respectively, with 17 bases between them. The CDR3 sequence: CASSLGSGGSNEKLFF. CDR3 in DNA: TGTGCCAGCAGCCTCGGATCGGGTGGGAGTAATGAAAAACTGTTTTTT.

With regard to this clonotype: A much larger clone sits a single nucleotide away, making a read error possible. The CDR3 DNA sequence: TGTGCCAGCAGCTTAGTAGCGGGAACCACAGATACGCAGTATTTT. It codes for CASSLVAGTTDTQYF. The rearrangement joins TRBV11-2 to TRBJ2-3; 8 positions match TRBD2. Germline V gene data show CDR1 as SGHAT and CDR2 as FQNNGV. Trimming took 1 base from V and 2 from J; bases not matched to a gene: 2. The CDR3 has 15 residues. Full variable domain (remainder filled in from reference TRBV11-2 and TRBJ2-3): EAGVAQSPRYKIIEKRQSVAFWCNPISGHATLYWYQQILGQGPKLLIQFQNNGVVDDSQLPKDRFSAERLKGVDSTLKIQPAKLEDSAVYLCASSLVAGTTDTQYFGPGTRLTVL.

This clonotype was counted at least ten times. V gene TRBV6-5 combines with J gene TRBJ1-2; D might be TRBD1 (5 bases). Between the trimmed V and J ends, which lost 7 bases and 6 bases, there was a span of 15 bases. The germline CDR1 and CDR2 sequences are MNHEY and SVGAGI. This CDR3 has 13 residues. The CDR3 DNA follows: TGTGCCAGCACCTCGGGACCGGCTAATGGCTACACCTTC. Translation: CASTSGPANGYTF.

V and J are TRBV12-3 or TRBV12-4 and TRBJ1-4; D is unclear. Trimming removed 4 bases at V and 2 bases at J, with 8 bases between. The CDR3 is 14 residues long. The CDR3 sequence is CASSSTGTNEKLFF. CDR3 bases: TGTGCCAGCAGTTCAACCGGGACTAATGAAAAACTGTTTTTT.

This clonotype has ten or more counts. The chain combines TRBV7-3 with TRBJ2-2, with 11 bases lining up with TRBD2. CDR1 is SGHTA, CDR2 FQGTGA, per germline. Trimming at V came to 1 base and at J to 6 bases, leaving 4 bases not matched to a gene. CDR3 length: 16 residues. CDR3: CASSLKLAGVSGELFF. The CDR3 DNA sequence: TGTGCCAGCAGCTTAAAACTAGCGGGAGTTTCCGGGGAGCTGTTTTTT. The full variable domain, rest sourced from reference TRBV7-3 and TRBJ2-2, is GAGVSQTPSNKVTEKGKYVELRCDPISGHTALYWYRQSLGQGPEFLIYFQGTGAADDSGLPNDRFFAVRPEGSVSTLKIQRTERGDSAVYLCASSLKLAGVSGELFFGEGSRLTVL.

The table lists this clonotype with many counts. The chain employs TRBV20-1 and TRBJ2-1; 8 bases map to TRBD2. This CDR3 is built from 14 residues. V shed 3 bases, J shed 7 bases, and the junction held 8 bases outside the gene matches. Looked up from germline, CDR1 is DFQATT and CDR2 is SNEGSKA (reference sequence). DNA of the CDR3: TGCAGTGCTAGCGAAGCGGGAGAAGGGAATGAGCAGTTCTTC. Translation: CSASEAGEGNEQFF.

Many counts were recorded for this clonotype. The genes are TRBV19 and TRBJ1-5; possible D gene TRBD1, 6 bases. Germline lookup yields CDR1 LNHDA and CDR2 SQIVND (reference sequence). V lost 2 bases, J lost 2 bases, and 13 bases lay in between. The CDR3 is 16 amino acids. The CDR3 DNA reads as TGTGCCAGTAGTATACGAGGGGGTGGGTGCAATCAGCCCCAGCATTTT. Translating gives CASSIRGGGCNQPQHF.

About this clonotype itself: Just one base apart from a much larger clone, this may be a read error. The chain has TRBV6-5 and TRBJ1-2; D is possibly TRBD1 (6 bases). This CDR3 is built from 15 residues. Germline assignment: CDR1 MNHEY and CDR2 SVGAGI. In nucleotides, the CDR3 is TGTGCCGGCAGTTATGGGGGGGCCCTAAACTATGGCTACACCTTC. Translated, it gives CAGSYGGALNYGYTF.

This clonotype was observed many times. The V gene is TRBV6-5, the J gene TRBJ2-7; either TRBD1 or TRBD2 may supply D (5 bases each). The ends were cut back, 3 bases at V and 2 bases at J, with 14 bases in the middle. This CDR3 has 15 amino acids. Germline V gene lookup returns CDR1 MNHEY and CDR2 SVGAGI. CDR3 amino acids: CASSYGRGSTYEQYF. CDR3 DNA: TGTGCCAGCAGTTATGGTCGGGGCAGTACCTACGAGCAGTACTTC.

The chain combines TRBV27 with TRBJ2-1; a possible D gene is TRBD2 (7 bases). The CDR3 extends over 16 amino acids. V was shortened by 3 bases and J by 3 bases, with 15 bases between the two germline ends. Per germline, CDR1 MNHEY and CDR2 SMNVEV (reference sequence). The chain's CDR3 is CASSLSAGTIYNEQFF. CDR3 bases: TGTGCCAGCAGTTTGTCAGCGGGGACAATCTACAATGAGCAGTTCTTC.

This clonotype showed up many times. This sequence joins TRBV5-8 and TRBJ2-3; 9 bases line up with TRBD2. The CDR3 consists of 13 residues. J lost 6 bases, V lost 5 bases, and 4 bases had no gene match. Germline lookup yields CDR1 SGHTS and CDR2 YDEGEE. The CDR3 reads CASRRLAGDTQYF. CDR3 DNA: TGTGCCAGCAGGAGGCTAGCGGGGGATACGCAGTATTTT.

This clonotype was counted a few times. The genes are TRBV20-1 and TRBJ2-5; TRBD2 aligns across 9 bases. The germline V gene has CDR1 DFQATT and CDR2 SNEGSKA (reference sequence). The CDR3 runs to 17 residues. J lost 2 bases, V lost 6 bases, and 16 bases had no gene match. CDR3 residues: CSASSLLSSGTQETQYF. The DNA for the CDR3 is TGCAGTGCCAGCAGCTTACTGTCTAGCGGGACTCAAGAGACCCAGTACTTC.

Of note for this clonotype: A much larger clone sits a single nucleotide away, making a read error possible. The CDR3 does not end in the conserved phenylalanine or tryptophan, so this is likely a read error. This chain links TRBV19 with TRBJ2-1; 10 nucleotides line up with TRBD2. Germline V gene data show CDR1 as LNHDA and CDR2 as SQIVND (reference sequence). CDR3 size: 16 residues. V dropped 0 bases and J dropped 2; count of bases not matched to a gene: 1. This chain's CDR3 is CASSIELAGTYNEQFL. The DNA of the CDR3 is TGTGCCAGTAGTATAGAACTAGCGGGGACCTACAATGAGCAGTTCCTC.

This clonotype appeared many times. CDR3 residues: CASSPQGARPDTQYF. The CDR3 DNA follows: TGTGCCAGCTCACCGCAGGGGGCGCGACCGGATACGCAGTATTTT. J is TRBJ2-3 and V is TRBV18; 8 bases line up with TRBD1. Unmatched junction bases numbered 8, after V lost 3 bases and J lost 6 bases. Germline V gene sequence: CDR1 KGHSH, CDR2 LQKENI. This CDR3 is 15 amino acids long.